Listed below are T cell receptor beta chains from one sample, sequenced in a study of cytotoxic CD8 clonotypes in ibrutinib-treated CLL. Profiling relied on immunoSEQ multiplex PCR, and the TCRdb table lists in-frame clones only, not all of them. This sample has 35,000 to 50,000 clones; over 60% occur once, and the top ten carry 13%. Sequencing used PBMCs, obtained after 12 months of ibrutinib treatment. These receptors came from a human donor with chronic lymphocytic leukemia. CDR3s include the opening cysteine and the closing phenylalanine or tryptophan. Fields, in order: V gene, D gene, CDR3 protein. A D gene is named only where the DNA matches it firmly.

>TRBV15|.
CATSIDFTGVTNYGYTF
>TRBV10-1|.
CASSRGGNTGELFF
>TRBV2|.
CASSASPFNEQFF
>TRBV2|.
CASRGVRPGYTF
>TRBV9|.
CASSPRSGWGEQYF
>TRBV20-1|.
CSANQLQTQYF
>TRBV28|.
CASSTTSRYGYTF
>TRBV6-5|.
CASGAQGNTIYF
>TRBV27|.
CASSLSQGNYGYTF
>TRBV5-4|.
CASSSRVANYGYTF
>TRBV2|.
CASSRETYNEQFF
>TRBV6-5|TRBD1
CASRARQGSYGYTF
>TRBV7-9|.
CASSLLSNYGYTF
>TRBV27|.
CASSPPYRSSTDTQYF
>TRBV6-5|.
CASSYSWGRTDTQYF
>TRBV6-5|.
CASSYGPIAAQETQYF
>TRBV19|.
CASSIGPNSYGYTF
>TRBV4-2|.
CASSQQVNTEAFF
>TRBV6-5|.
CASSPGETQYF
>TRBV7-2|.
CASSRATGERGETQYF
>TRBV6-1|.
CATGRNTGELFF
>TRBV5-1|TRBD1
CASRDRGRTEAFF
>TRBV4-3|.
CASSQEWRARYNEQFF
>TRBV5-4|.
CASSLGAYEQYF
>TRBV5-1|TRBD1
CASSPGQGETQYF
>TRBV30|.
CAWKLSGEFYEQYF
>TRBV7-2|.
CASSRELRHEAFF
>TRBV10-3|TRBD1
CAISATGEASEQFF
>TRBV7-2|.
CASSLDSGNQPQHF
>TRBV5-1|TRBD1
CASSLQGIGEKLFF
>TRBV23-1|TRBD2
CASSRRQGRLADPQETQYF
>TRBV5-1|.
CASSAGPGSYEQYF
>TRBV6-1|.
CASSPGRYNTGELFF
>TRBV9|.
CASSVGRGIDTQYF
>TRBV28|.
CASTASNEQFF
>TRBV15|.
CATSRGGGQPQHF
>TRBV19|.
CASMDSYTDTQYF
>TRBV5-4|.
CASTPDIKSDEQFF
>TRBV4-2|.
CASSQDGGGDGYTF
>TRBV6-1|TRBD2
CASIQREGQDEQFF
>TRBV30|TRBD1
CAWRGHRGMYGYTF
>TRBV6-6|.
CTSSGGENTIYF
>TRBV7-2|.
CASSLITEAFF
>TRBV14|TRBD2
CASSQDVGRLTGELFF
>TRBV19|TRBD2
CASRTSGTYEQYF
>TRBV6-4|TRBD2
CASSDMASGSKEQFF
>TRBV30|.
CAWSLPFSRRQETQYF
>TRBV7-8|.
CASSLGSPGVKETQYF
>TRBV11-2|.
CASSLPRTVSGNTIYF
>TRBV5-4|.
CGSSAASGGRDYGYTF
>TRBV30|TRBD1
CAWTRQGPLNEKLFF
>TRBV7-9|.
CASSIHVGADTDTQYF
>TRBV5-1|.
CASSALSGLGDTQYF